The clone carrying this TCR beta chain was recorded at least ten times. This entry belongs to a study of T cells in Graves' hyperthyroidism and ophthalmopathy. The CDR3 regions of TCR beta were amplified from RNA transcripts. The HTBI set primed first-round TCR CDR3 RT-PCR. One entry per CDR3 protein, called by TCRdb with MiXCR from the multiplex PCR reads. Of roughly 500,000 distinct CDR3 sequences listed, about 14% were seen once; the top ten hold 4.5% to 6%. The CDR3 extends over 14 amino acids. V shed 6 bases, J shed 7 bases, and the junction held 10 bases outside the gene matches. The chain couples TRBV12-3 or TRBV12-4 to TRBJ1-2, with TRBD1 matching over 8 bases. Input material: blood. The receptor's source is a woman between 25 and 40 years old with Graves' hyperthyroidism that later progressed to Graves' ophthalmopathy. The CDR3 nucleotides read TGTGCCAGCAGCTTCCTGACAGGGGCGGGTGGCTACACCTTC. Translating it yields CASSFLTGAGGYTF.